One sample yielded the 29 T cell receptor beta chains listed below, sequenced in a study of PD-1 blockade in mismatch repair-deficient tumors. Only in-frame clones appear in the TCRdb table, and some are missing; sequencing was by immunoSEQ multiplex PCR. This sample has around 33,000 clones, with roughly 80% found just once. Material: PBMCs, obtained 6 weeks after starting pembrolizumab. Source of these receptors: an adult with mismatch repair-deficient cancer.

This chain links TRBV14 with TRBJ2-2; 7 nucleotides agree with TRBD2. The CDR3 runs to 15 residues. The ends lost 4 bases at V and 0 bases at J; junction bases unmatched: 2. The germline gives CDR1 SGHDN, CDR2 FVKESK. The CDR3 DNA reads TGTGCCAGCAGCCCTAGCGGCTCGAACACCGGGGAGCTGTTTTTT. Translating gives CASSPSGSNTGELFF.

The J gene is TRBJ1-4, the V gene TRBV19; D may be TRBD1 (6 bases). The CDR3 is 13 residues long. CDR1 is LNHDA, CDR2 SQIVND, per germline (reference sequence). V shed 7 bases and J shed 7 bases, with 13 bases lying between them. CDR3 protein: CASKPTGFEKLFF. The CDR3, as DNA: TGTGCCAGTAAGCCAACAGGGTTTGAAAAACTGTTTTTT. The entire variable domain, with the rest obtained from reference TRBV19 and TRBJ1-4, is as follows: DGGITQSPKYLFRKEGQNVTLSCEQNLNHDAMYWYRQDPGQGLRLIYYSQIVNDFQKGDIAEGYSVSREKKESFPLTVTSAQKNPTAFYLCASKPTGFEKLFFGSGTQLSVL.

The rearrangement joins TRBV6-5 to TRBJ1-6; a weak D match, TRBD1 (5 bases). CDR1 and CDR2 from the germline V gene are MNHEY and SVGAGI. Trimming removed 0 bases from V and 7 bases from J, with 13 bases in between. The CDR3 has 16 residues. The CDR3 DNA reads TGTGCCAGCAGTTACTCGATCCCAGGGAACAATTCACCCCTCCACTTT. Amino acid sequence: CASSYSIPGNNSPLHF.

The gene calls are TRBV7-5 and TRBJ2-3; TRBD1, the table's D call, lacks a check against the DNA. TRBV7-5 is marked as a pseudogene. The CDR3 runs to 15 residues. Written as DNA, the CDR3 is TGTGTCAGAAGCTTCCGGACAGGGAGCACAGATACGCAGTATTTT. Amino acids: CVRSFRTGSTDTQYF.

This chain uses TRBV5-1 with TRBJ2-3; TRBD1 agrees at 11 bases. V lost 5 bases, J lost 0 bases, and 5 bases stayed unmatched. This CDR3 region has 16 residues. From germline, CDR1 is SGHRS and CDR2 YFSETQ. CDR3 DNA sequence: TGCGCCAGCAGAAATAGGACAGGGGGCAGCACAGATACGCAGTATTTT. It yields the protein CASRNRTGGSTDTQYF.

The table lists this clone with a few counts. This chain links TRBV27 with TRBJ2-3, with 9 bases fitting TRBD2. After removal of 1 base from V and 4 bases from J, the junction contained 18 bases not matched to a gene. This CDR3 is built from 20 residues. From germline, CDR1 is MNHEY and CDR2 SMNVEV (reference sequence). CDR3 in amino acids: CASSLFGLGAGGGNADTQYF. Here the CDR3 DNA reads TGTGCCAGCAGTTTATTTGGGTTGGGGGCGGGAGGGGGAAATGCAGATACGCAGTATTTT.

The V call is TRBV28, the J call TRBJ2-7; 7 bases are shared with TRBD1. The CDR3 consists of 16 residues. From germline, CDR1 is MDHEN and CDR2 SYDVKM. Trimming at V came to 6 bases and at J to 0 bases, leaving 11 bases not matched to a gene. CDR3 in DNA: TGTGCCAGCAGCCCCCTCCGGGACAGTTCCTCCTACGAGCAGTACTTC. Amino acids: CASSPLRDSSSYEQYF.

The chain combines TRBV7-3 with TRBJ1-2; 7 bases fit TRBD1. CDR1 SGHTA and CDR2 FQGTGA come from the germline V gene. The CDR3 is made up of 13 amino acids. After removal of 5 bases from V and 8 bases from J, the junction contained 8 bases not matched to a gene. CDR3 region: CASSPPGGGGYTF. The DNA of the CDR3 is TGTGCCAGCAGCCCTCCAGGGGGAGGAGGCTACACCTTC. The full variable domain, its missing parts supplied by reference TRBV7-3 and TRBJ1-2, is GAGVSQTPSNKVTEKGKYVELRCDPISGHTALYWYRQSLGQGPEFLIYFQGTGAADDSGLPNDRFFAVRPEGSVSTLKIQRTERGDSAVYLCASSPPGGGGYTFGSGTRLTVV.

This clone was observed once. The rearrangement uses TRBV10-1 and TRBJ2-3, with unresolved D. Germline CDR1 WNHNN, CDR2 SYGVQD (reference sequence). CDR3 size: 13 residues. V dropped 1 base and J dropped 2 bases, with 4 bases sitting between them. This chain's CDR3 is CASSEYSTDTQYF. CDR3 DNA sequence: TGCGCCAGCAGTGAGTACTCCACAGATACGCAGTATTTT.

The genes are TRBV6-6 and TRBJ2-3; no definite D call. The V end lost 5 bases, the J end lost 4 bases, and 10 bases lay between the germline ends. This CDR3 comprises 13 residues. Germline-derived CDR1 and CDR2 are MNHNY and SVGAGI (reference sequence). CDR3: CASSIIAPDTQYF. The CDR3 nucleotides are TGTGCCAGCAGTATCATAGCCCCAGATACGCAGTATTTT.

The gene calls are TRBV5-1 and TRBJ2-1; tentative D call: TRBD2 (5 bases). Trimming stripped 4 bases from V and 0 bases from J, with 14 bases between. Germline V gene lookup returns CDR1 SGHRS and CDR2 YFSETQ. This CDR3 contains 16 residues. For the CDR3, the DNA is TGCGCCAGCAGCCTCGTTATTGGGAGCTCCTACAATGAGCAGTTCTTC. This codes for CASSLVIGSSYNEQFF.

CDR3 bases: TGCGCCAGTCACCGCCCGGGGCAAGAGACCCAGTACTTC. Translating gives CASHRPGQETQYF. The rearrangement links TRBV5-1 to TRBJ2-5, with D possibly being TRBD2 (5 bases). Between the trimmed V and J ends, which lost 8 bases and 2 bases, there was a span of 13 bases. CDR1 SGHRS and CDR2 YFSETQ come from the germline V gene. This CDR3 region has 13 residues.

This chain links TRBV5-1 with TRBJ2-6; D remains unclear. CDR1 and CDR2 from the germline V gene are SGHRS and YFSETQ. The CDR3 is made up of 16 amino acids. Between the trimmed V and J ends, which lost 0 bases and 3 bases, there was a span of 10 bases. CDR3 coding DNA: TGCGCCAGCAGCTTGGGATATAGATTTGGGGCCAACGTCCTGACTTTC. Translating gives CASSLGYRFGANVLTF.

The chain joins TRBV5-5 to TRBJ1-6, with TRBD1 matching over 10 bases. Trimming cost V 3 bases and J 8 bases; bases outside gene matches: 5. There are 15 residues in the CDR3. Germline assignment: CDR1 SGHKS and CDR2 YYEKEE (reference sequence). The CDR3 spells CASSWAGTGDSPLHF. CDR3 nucleotide sequence: TGTGCCAGCAGCTGGGCCGGGACAGGGGATTCACCCCTCCACTTT. Based on the CDR3 plus reference TRBV5-5 and TRBJ1-6, the full variable domain is DAGVTQSPTHLIKTRGQQVTLRCSPISGHKSVSWYQQVLGQGPQFIFQYYEKEERGRGNFPDRFSARQFPNYSSELNVNALLLGDSALYLCASSWAGTGDSPLHFGNGTRLTVT.

The V gene is TRBV30, the J gene TRBJ1-4; D might be TRBD1 (6 bases). V lost 3 bases and J lost 3, with 14 bases in between. This CDR3 has 15 amino acids. Germline-derived CDR1 and CDR2 are GTSNPN and SVGIG (reference sequence). The CDR3 loop reads CAWSASRGANEKLFF. For the CDR3, the DNA is TGTGCCTGGAGCGCGAGCAGGGGTGCTAATGAAAAACTGTTTTTT.

As to this clone: At one boundary the junction diverges from the germline segment, which might be a read error. In DNA form, the CDR3 reads TGTGCTAGCAGCTTTTTTTATCGCGGGAGATATGCCAATGAGCAGTTCTTC. Translated: CASSFFYRGRYANEQFF. The V gene is TRBV7-7, the J gene TRBJ2-1; 7 bases match TRBD2. The CDR3 is 17 amino acids. Germline V lookup: CDR1 SSHAT, CDR2 FNYEAQ (reference sequence).

This chain links TRBV4-1 with TRBJ2-1; TRBD2 matches 13 bases. Germline V gene lookup returns CDR1 MGHRA and CDR2 YSYEKL. Trimming took 1 base from V and 8 from J; bases not matched to a gene: 5. The CDR3 extends over 16 amino acids. CDR3 DNA: TGCGCCAGCAGCCAAGGGACTAGCGGGAGTATGTATGAGCAGTTCTTC. This translates into CASSQGTSGSMYEQFF.

V is TRBV6-1 and J is TRBJ2-5; 9 positions agree with TRBD2. Germline trimming cut 4 bases from V and 4 bases from J; bases unmatched to any gene: 10. Germline V gives CDR1 MNHNS, CDR2 SASEGT. This CDR3 is 16 amino acids long. CDR3 protein: CASSGRGGRARETQYF. CDR3 bases: TGTGCCAGCAGTGGACGAGGCGGGAGGGCCCGAGAGACCCAGTACTTC.

This clone was recorded a few times. The rearrangement links TRBV2 to TRBJ2-3, with 9 nucleotides matching TRBD2. From germline, CDR1 is SNHLY and CDR2 FYNNEI. The V gene end was trimmed by 4 bases and the J gene end by 3 bases; junction bases not matched to a gene: 8. The CDR3 has 16 residues. The CDR3 sequence is CASSAPGLAQTDTQYF. The CDR3 nucleotides read TGTGCCAGCAGTGCTCCCGGACTAGCGCAAACAGATACGCAGTATTTT.

The chain has TRBV27 and TRBJ1-1, with a weak D call TRBD1 (6 bases). Germline CDR1 and CDR2: MNHEY and SMNVEV (reference sequence). Trimming took 4 bases from V and 2 from J, leaving 11 bases between them. There are 14 residues in the CDR3. CDR3 coding DNA: TGTGCCAGCAGTTACGGGGGGGCCAACACTGAAGCTTTCTTT. This gives the protein CASSYGGANTEAFF.

This clone was seen only a few times. The chain recombines TRBV30 with TRBJ2-7, with TRBD2 identical over 10 bases. Germline values: CDR1 GTSNPN, CDR2 SVGIG (reference sequence). This CDR3 has 14 amino acids. The junction had 3 bases not matched to a gene; V was cut back by 4 bases and J by 0 bases. For the CDR3, the DNA is TGTGCCTGGACTAGCGGGAGAAGCTCCTACGAGCAGTACTTC. It specifies CAWTSGRSSYEQYF. The full variable domain, rest sourced from reference TRBV30 and TRBJ2-7, is SQTIHQWPATLVQPVGSPLSLECTVEGTSNPNLYWYRQAAGRGLQLLFYSVGIGQISSEVPQNLSASRPQDRQFILSSKKLLLSDSGFYLCAWTSGRSSYEQYFGPGTRLTVT.

The chain carries TRBV7-2 and TRBJ2-7; 10 bases agree with TRBD1. V gave up 5 bases and J gave up 2 bases; unmatched junction bases: 3. Germline V gene sequence: CDR1 SGHTA, CDR2 FQGNSA. CDR3 length: 14 residues. CDR3 DNA sequence: TGTGCCAGCAGCCGGGACAGGGGACCCTACGAGCAGTACTTC. Protein sequence: CASSRDRGPYEQYF.

The chain uses TRBV6-5 and TRBJ2-1, with 11 bases fitting TRBD2. The CDR3 length is 15 residues. The ends lost 6 bases at V and 6 bases at J; junction bases unmatched: 7. CDR1 and CDR2 from the germline V gene are MNHEY and SVGAGI. CDR3 residues: CASRLRLAGFNEQFF. DNA of the CDR3: TGTGCCAGCAGACTCCGACTAGCGGGATTCAATGAGCAGTTCTTC.

The chain carries TRBV4-1 and TRBJ2-5, with 9 bases identical to TRBD1. V shed 4 bases, J shed 5 bases, and the junction held 11 bases outside the gene matches. Germline CDR1 and CDR2: MGHRA and YSYEKL. This CDR3 spans 16 amino acids. This CDR3 reads CASSLGTYRGLETQYF. CDR3 DNA: TGCGCCAGCAGCCTGGGGACTTACAGGGGGCTGGAGACCCAGTACTTC.

V usage is TRBV11-1 and J usage is TRBJ1-2; D uncertain. The germline CDR1 and CDR2 sequences are SGHAT and FQDESV (reference sequence). CDR3 length: 13 residues. The ends were cut back, 1 base at V and 8 bases at J, with 11 bases in the middle. In DNA, the CDR3 is TGTGCCAGCAGCTTAGTTCCCGGGTTCGGCTACACCTTC. It codes for CASSLVPGFGYTF. Looking up the rest from reference TRBV11-1 and TRBJ1-2 gives the full variable domain: EAEVAQSPRYKITEKSQAVAFWCDPISGHATLYWYRQILGQGPELLVQFQDESVVDDSQLPKDRFSAERLKGVDSTLKIQPAELGDSAMYLCASSLVPGFGYTFGSGTRLTVV.

This clone has more than one count but fewer than ten. The chain has TRBV5-1 and TRBJ2-7; 9 bases agree with TRBD2. Germline lookup yields CDR1 SGHRS and CDR2 YFSETQ. This CDR3 region has 15 residues. V dropped 0 bases and J dropped 7; count of bases not matched to a gene: 8. The CDR3 loop is CASSLGAGGVREQYF. In DNA form, the CDR3 reads TGCGCCAGCAGCTTGGGAGCGGGAGGCGTGAGGGAGCAGTACTTC.

This clone was seen only once. The rearrangement uses TRBV19 and TRBJ2-2; perhaps TRBD2 as D (6 bases). The germline V gene has CDR1 LNHDA and CDR2 SQIVND (reference sequence). The V end was cut by 4 bases, the J end by 0 bases, with 12 bases between. This CDR3 spans 16 amino acids. This chain's CDR3 is CASSTGTDANTGELFF. The DNA of the CDR3 is TGTGCCAGTAGTACGGGGACTGACGCGAACACCGGGGAGCTGTTTTTT. Looking up the rest from reference TRBV19 and TRBJ2-2 gives the full variable domain: DGGITQSPKYLFRKEGQNVTLSCEQNLNHDAMYWYRQDPGQGLRLIYYSQIVNDFQKGDIAEGYSVSREKKESFPLTVTSAQKNPTAFYLCASSTGTDANTGELFFGEGSRLTVL.

The chain is built from TRBV6-5 and TRBJ1-2; 9 bases are a match to TRBD1. This CDR3 has 12 residues. V was pared by 6 bases and J by 8 bases, with 4 bases of the junction left unmatched. From germline, CDR1 is MNHEY and CDR2 SVGAGI. CDR3 region: CASSRTGEGYTF. CDR3 bases: TGTGCCAGCAGCCGGACAGGGGAAGGCTACACCTTC.

This CDR3 is CASSLSGQKGTGELFF. The CDR3 bases are TGTGCCAGCAGTCTCTCCGGACAGAAGGGGACCGGGGAGCTGTTTTTT. The V and J genes are TRBV28 and TRBJ2-2; possibly TRBD1 for D (6 bases). The CDR3 length is 16 residues. Germline V gene lookup returns CDR1 MDHEN and CDR2 SYDVKM. V dropped 5 bases and J dropped 5 bases, with 18 bases sitting between them.